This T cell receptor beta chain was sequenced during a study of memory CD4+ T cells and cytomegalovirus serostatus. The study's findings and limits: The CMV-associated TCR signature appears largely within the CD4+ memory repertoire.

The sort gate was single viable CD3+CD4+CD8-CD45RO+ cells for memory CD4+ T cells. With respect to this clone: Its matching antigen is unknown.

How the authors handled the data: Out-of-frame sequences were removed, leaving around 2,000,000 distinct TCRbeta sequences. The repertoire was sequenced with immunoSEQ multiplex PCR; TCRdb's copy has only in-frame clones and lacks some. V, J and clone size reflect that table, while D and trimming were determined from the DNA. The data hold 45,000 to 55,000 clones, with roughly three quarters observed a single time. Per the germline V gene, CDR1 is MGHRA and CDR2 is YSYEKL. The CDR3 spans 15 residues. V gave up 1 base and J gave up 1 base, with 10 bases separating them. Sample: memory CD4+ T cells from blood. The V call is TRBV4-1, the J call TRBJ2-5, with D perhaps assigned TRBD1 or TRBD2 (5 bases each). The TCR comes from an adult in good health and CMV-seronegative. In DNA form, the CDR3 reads TGCGCCAGCAGCCAAGGTTCGGGGCCCCAAGAGACCCAGTACTTC. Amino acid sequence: CASSQGSGPQETQYF.